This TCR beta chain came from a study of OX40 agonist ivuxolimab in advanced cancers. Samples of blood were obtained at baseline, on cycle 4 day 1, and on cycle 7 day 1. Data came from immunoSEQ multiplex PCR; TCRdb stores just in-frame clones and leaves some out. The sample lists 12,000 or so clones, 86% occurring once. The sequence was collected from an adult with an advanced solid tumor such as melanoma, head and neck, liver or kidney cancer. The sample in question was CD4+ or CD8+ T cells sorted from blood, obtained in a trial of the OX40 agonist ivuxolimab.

The CDR3 DNA reads TGTGCCAGCAGTTACATGGGCTTTGGAGAGACCCAGTACTTC. This codes for CASSYMGFGETQYF. This chain uses TRBV6-6 with TRBJ2-5; D gene ambiguous. Looked up from germline, CDR1 is MNHNY and CDR2 is SVGAGI (reference sequence). V dropped 2 bases and J dropped 4 bases, with 11 bases sitting between them. This CDR3 comprises 14 residues.